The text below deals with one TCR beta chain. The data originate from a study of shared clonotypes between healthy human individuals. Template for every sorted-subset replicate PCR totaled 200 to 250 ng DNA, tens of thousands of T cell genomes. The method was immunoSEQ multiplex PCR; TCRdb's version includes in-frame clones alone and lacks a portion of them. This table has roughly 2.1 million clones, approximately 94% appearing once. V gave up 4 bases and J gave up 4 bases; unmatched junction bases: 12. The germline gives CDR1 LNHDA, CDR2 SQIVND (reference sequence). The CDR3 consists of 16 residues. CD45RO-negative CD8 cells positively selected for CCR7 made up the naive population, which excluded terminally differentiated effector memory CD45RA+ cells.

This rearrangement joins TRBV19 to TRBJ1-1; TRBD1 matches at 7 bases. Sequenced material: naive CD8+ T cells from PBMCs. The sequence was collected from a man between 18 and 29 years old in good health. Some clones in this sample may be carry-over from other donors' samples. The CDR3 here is CASSTQGPTDGTEAFF. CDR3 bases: TGTGCCAGTAGTACACAGGGGCCCACCGATGGCACTGAAGCTTTCTTT.